A selection of T cell receptor beta chains follows, all from one sample in a study of CD8+ T cells in alopecia areata. Profiled with immunoSEQ multiplex PCR; TCRdb holds only in-frame clones, not every one. Of roughly 120,000 clones in the sample, 35% to 40% were seen once. The sample was CD4+ T cells sorted from blood. These receptor sequences come from a human donor with alopecia areata. The CDR3 runs from the conserved cysteine through the conserved F or W. A D gene is named only where the DNA matches it firmly. Rows give clone size only sometimes, using once, few, many, or a class for an expanded clone.

j_call: TRBJ1-2; clone_size: once; v_call: TRBV6-5; d_call: .; cdr3_nt: TGTGCCAGCAGTTCCAGGGTTCGGGGCTACACCTTC; cdr3_aa: CASSSRVRGYTF
j_call: TRBJ1-2; clone_size: .; v_call: TRBV30; d_call: .; cdr3_nt: TGTGCCTGGAGTGTTGGGGAGTTCGACTACACCTTC; cdr3_aa: CAWSVGEFDYTF
j_call: TRBJ1-2; clone_size: .; v_call: TRBV19; d_call: .; cdr3_nt: TGTGCCAGTTTCGCCCTGGGCTATGGCTACACCTTC; cdr3_aa: CASFALGYGYTF
j_call: TRBJ1-1; clone_size: few; v_call: TRBV23-1; d_call: .; cdr3_nt: TGCGCCAGCAGTCAACAGTCCCACAGGGCCCGCATGAACACTGAAGCTTTCTTT; cdr3_aa: CASSQQSHRARMNTEAFF
j_call: TRBJ2-3; clone_size: .; v_call: TRBV6-6; d_call: TRBD2; cdr3_nt: TGTGCCAGCAGTTACTCTAGCGGGGGGGCCGCAGATACGCAGTATTTT; cdr3_aa: CASSYSSGGAADTQYF
j_call: TRBJ1-1; clone_size: few; v_call: TRBV5-1; d_call: .; cdr3_nt: TGCGCCAGCAGCATGGGACATTCGAACACTGAAGCTTTCTTT; cdr3_aa: CASSMGHSNTEAFF
j_call: TRBJ2-2; clone_size: few; v_call: TRBV7-2; d_call: .; cdr3_nt: TGTGCCAGCAGCATGGGACTGCCCATAGTGGCCGGGGAGCTGTTTTTT; cdr3_aa: CASSMGLPIVAGELFF
j_call: TRBJ2-7; clone_size: .; v_call: TRBV29-1; d_call: TRBD1; cdr3_nt: TGCAGCGTGGGACAGGGGTCTTCGGCAACCCACGAGCAGTACTTC; cdr3_aa: CSVGQGSSATHEQYF
j_call: TRBJ2-1; clone_size: .; v_call: TRBV5-1; d_call: .; cdr3_nt: TGCGCCAGCAGCTTGGGGGGAACCACCTTCAATGAGCAGTTCTTC; cdr3_aa: CASSLGGTTFNEQFF
j_call: TRBJ2-6; clone_size: .; v_call: TRBV5-1; d_call: .; cdr3_nt: TGCGCCAGCAGCCCACCTACAGGGTCTGGGGCCAACGTCCTGACTTTC; cdr3_aa: CASSPPTGSGANVLTF
j_call: TRBJ2-4; clone_size: .; v_call: TRBV27; d_call: TRBD1; cdr3_nt: TGTGCCAGCAGTCCCCCCACCGCGACAGGGCTCCAAAACATTCAGTACTTC; cdr3_aa: CASSPPTATGLQNIQYF
j_call: TRBJ1-2; clone_size: .; v_call: TRBV19; d_call: .; cdr3_nt: TGTGCCAGTAGCCTGGACTGGCGAGGTGGCTACACCTTC; cdr3_aa: CASSLDWRGGYTF
j_call: TRBJ2-7; clone_size: .; v_call: TRBV5-4; d_call: .; cdr3_nt: TGTGCCAGCAGCACGGACAGCTACGAGCAGTACTTC; cdr3_aa: CASSTDSYEQYF
j_call: TRBJ2-6; clone_size: .; v_call: TRBV27; d_call: .; cdr3_nt: TGTGCCAGCAGCCGCCCCCCAGGGTCTGGGGCCAACGTCCTGACTTTC; cdr3_aa: CASSRPPGSGANVLTF
j_call: TRBJ2-5; clone_size: .; v_call: TRBV27; d_call: .; cdr3_nt: TGTGCCAGCAGTTTCAGAGTCCGGGAGACCCAGTACTTC; cdr3_aa: CASSFRVRETQYF
j_call: TRBJ1-1; clone_size: few; v_call: TRBV29-1; d_call: .; cdr3_nt: TGCAGAACGGAGACGAACACTGAAGCTTTCTTT; cdr3_aa: CRTETNTEAFF
j_call: TRBJ2-3; clone_size: .; v_call: TRBV29-1; d_call: TRBD2; cdr3_nt: TGCAGCGTTCCTACGGGACTAGCGGGAGGGAAGTTCCGCACAGATACGCAGTATTTT; cdr3_aa: CSVPTGLAGGKFRTDTQYF
j_call: TRBJ1-5; clone_size: .; v_call: TRBV29-1; d_call: TRBD1; cdr3_nt: TGCAGCGTAGCGGGACAGGGCAAAGATCAGCCCCAGCATTTT; cdr3_aa: CSVAGQGKDQPQHF
j_call: TRBJ2-1; clone_size: .; v_call: TRBV5-1; d_call: .; cdr3_nt: TGCGCCAGCAGCTTGGAGGTACTCAATGAGCAGTTCTTC; cdr3_aa: CASSLEVLNEQFF
j_call: TRBJ1-2; clone_size: .; v_call: TRBV29-1; d_call: .; cdr3_nt: TGCAGCGTTGAAGAGTCAGGGAACCATGGCTACACCTTC; cdr3_aa: CSVEESGNHGYTF
j_call: TRBJ2-1; clone_size: .; v_call: TRBV7-2; d_call: TRBD1; cdr3_nt: TGTGCCAGCAGCTTAGTGGGACAGGTAATAGCCTATGAGCAGTTCTTC; cdr3_aa: CASSLVGQVIAYEQFF
j_call: TRBJ2-7; clone_size: .; v_call: TRBV27; d_call: .; cdr3_nt: TGTGCCAGCAGTTTCAGGGGGGGTGCCAACTACGAGCAGTACTTC; cdr3_aa: CASSFRGGANYEQYF
j_call: TRBJ2-7; clone_size: .; v_call: TRBV9; d_call: .; cdr3_nt: TGTGCCAGCAGCGCTCAGGGGGGGTCCCACGAGCAGTACTTC; cdr3_aa: CASSAQGGSHEQYF
j_call: TRBJ2-2; clone_size: .; v_call: TRBV7-3; d_call: .; cdr3_nt: TGTGCCAGCAGCTTACTATCTGGACGGGGCACCGGGGAGCTGTTTTTT; cdr3_aa: CASSLLSGRGTGELFF
j_call: TRBJ1-1; clone_size: .; v_call: TRBV6-6; d_call: .; cdr3_nt: TGTGCCAGCAGTCTCAGGGGTGTCGCTGAAGCTTTCTTT; cdr3_aa: CASSLRGVAEAFF